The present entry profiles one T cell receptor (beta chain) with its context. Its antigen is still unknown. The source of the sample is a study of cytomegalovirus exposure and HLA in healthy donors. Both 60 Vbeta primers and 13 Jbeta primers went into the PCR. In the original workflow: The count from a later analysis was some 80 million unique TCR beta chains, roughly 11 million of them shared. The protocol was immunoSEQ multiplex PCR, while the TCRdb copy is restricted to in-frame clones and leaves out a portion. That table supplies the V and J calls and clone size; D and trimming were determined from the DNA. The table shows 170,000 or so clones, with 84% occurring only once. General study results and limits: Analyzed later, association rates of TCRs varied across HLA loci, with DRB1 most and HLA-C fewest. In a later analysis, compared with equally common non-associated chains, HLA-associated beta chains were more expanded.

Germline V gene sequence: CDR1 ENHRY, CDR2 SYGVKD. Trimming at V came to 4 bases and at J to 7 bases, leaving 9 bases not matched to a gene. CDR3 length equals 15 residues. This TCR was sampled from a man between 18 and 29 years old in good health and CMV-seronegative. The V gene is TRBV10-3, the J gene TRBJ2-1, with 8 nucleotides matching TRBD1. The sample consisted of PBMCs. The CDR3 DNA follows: TGTGCCATCAGTGGATCCGCAGGGGGCAGGAATGAGCAGTTCTTC. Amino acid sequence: CAISGSAGGRNEQFF.